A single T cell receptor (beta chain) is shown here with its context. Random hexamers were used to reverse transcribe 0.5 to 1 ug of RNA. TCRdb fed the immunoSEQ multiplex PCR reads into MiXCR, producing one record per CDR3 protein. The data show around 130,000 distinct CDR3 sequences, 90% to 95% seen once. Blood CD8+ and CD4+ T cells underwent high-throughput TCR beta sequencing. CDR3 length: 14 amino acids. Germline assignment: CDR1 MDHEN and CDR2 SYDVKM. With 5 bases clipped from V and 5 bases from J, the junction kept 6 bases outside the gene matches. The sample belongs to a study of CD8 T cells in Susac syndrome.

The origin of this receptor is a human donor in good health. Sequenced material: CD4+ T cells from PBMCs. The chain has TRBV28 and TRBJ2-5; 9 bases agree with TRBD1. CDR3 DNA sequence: TGTGCCAGCAGTGGGACAGGGTCGTTGGAGACCCAGTACTTC. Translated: CASSGTGSLETQYF.